The 11 T cell receptor beta chains listed next were all sequenced from one sample in a study of blood T cell repertoires in COVID-19. Sequencing used immunoSEQ multiplex PCR; TCRdb keeps in-frame clones, though not all of them. Of roughly 230,000 clones in the sample, 65% to 90% were seen once. The sequenced material came from peripheral blood. The source of these receptors is a woman in her 50s with acute or convalescent COVID-19.

The chain carries TRBV30 and TRBJ1-1; D is ambiguous. This CDR3 contains 16 residues. V shed 3 bases and J shed 1 base, with 18 bases lying between them. CDR1 and CDR2 (germline): GTSNPN, SVGIG (reference sequence). CDR3 DNA: TGTGCCTGGAGCCTTTGGACTCCCAAAGGGAACACTGAAGCTTTCTTT. This gives the protein CAWSLWTPKGNTEAFF.

The chain has TRBV4-2 and TRBJ1-6, with 8 bases fitting TRBD1. This CDR3 has 16 amino acids. With V trimmed by 0 bases and J by 10 bases, 8 bases remained unmatched. The V gene's germline CDR1 is LGHNA and CDR2 YNFKEQ. CDR3 sequence (DNA): TGTGCCAGCAGCCAAGACTCCGGACAGGGCCGGTCACCCCTCCACTTT. Translating it yields CASSQDSGQGRSPLHF.

CDR3 loop: CASSPRTSGMYNEQFF. CDR3 sequence (DNA): TGTGCCAGCAGCCCGCGGACTAGCGGGATGTACAATGAGCAGTTCTTC. J is TRBJ2-1 and V is TRBV5-4, with 12 bases lining up with TRBD2. The trim removed 4 bases at V and 4 bases at J, leaving 6 bases unmatched. This CDR3 contains 16 residues. Germline loops: CDR1 SGHNT, CDR2 YYREEE (reference sequence).

The chain carries TRBV5-3 and TRBJ1-2; 9 bases agree with TRBD1. TRBV5-3 is reported as an ORF; its role is uncertain. The V segment lost 4 bases and the J segment 4 bases; nucleotides outside the gene matches: 5. The CDR3 extends over 14 amino acids. DNA of the CDR3: TGTGCCAGAAGCCACAGGGGGCATCGCTATGGCTACACCTTC. Its protein is CARSHRGHRYGYTF.

The genes are TRBV11-2 and TRBJ2-3, with 7 positions matching TRBD1. This CDR3 is built from 13 residues. The V and J ends lost 4 bases and 6 bases, in that order; junction bases with no gene match: 4. Looked up from germline, CDR1 is SGHAT and CDR2 is FQNNGV. CDR3 in DNA: TGTGCCAGCAGCTCGACAGGGATCGATACGCAGTATTTT. As protein: CASSSTGIDTQYF.

Regarding this clone: Other nucleotide sequences in the sample specify the same CDR3. V and J are TRBV4-1 and TRBJ1-1; 7 bases agree with TRBD1. This CDR3 contains 14 residues. Trimming took 4 bases from V and 2 from J; bases not matched to a gene: 4. Germline V CDR1 and CDR2: MGHRA, YSYEKL. The CDR3 is CASSLRQGNTEAFF. DNA of the CDR3: TGCGCCAGCAGCCTCCGACAGGGTAACACTGAAGCTTTCTTT.

This clone has just a few counts. This chain joins TRBV9 and TRBJ2-7; 8 nucleotides agree with TRBD2. Per germline, CDR1 SGDLS and CDR2 YYNGEE. V gave up 0 bases and J gave up 2 bases; unmatched junction bases: 7. CDR3 length: 16 amino acids. The CDR3 loop is CASSVGPGLATYEQYF. CDR3 DNA sequence: TGTGCCAGCAGCGTAGGACCCGGACTAGCTACCTACGAGCAGTACTTC. Combining the CDR3 with reference TRBV9 and TRBJ2-7 gives the whole variable domain DSGVTQTPKHLITATGQRVTLRCSPRSGDLSVYWYQQSLDQGLQFLIQYYNGEERAKGNILERFSAQQFPDLHSELNLSSLELGDSALYFCASSVGPGLATYEQYFGPGTRLTVT.

The V call is TRBV7-8, the J call TRBJ2-5, with 8 bases aligning to TRBD1. V lost 5 bases, J lost 8 bases, and 7 bases stayed unmatched. Germline CDR1 reads SGHVS; CDR2 reads FQNEAQ. The CDR3 loop spans 13 amino acids. CDR3 loop: CASSLGQGLTQYF. In DNA form, the CDR3 reads TGTGCCAGCAGCCTTGGACAGGGACTCACCCAGTACTTC.

The sample holds a few counts of this clone. This chain connects TRBV20-1 to TRBJ2-1; no firm D call. The CDR3 loop spans 12 amino acids. Germline V CDR1 and CDR2: DFQATT, SNEGSKA (reference sequence). The V gene lost 3 bases and the J gene lost 9 bases, with 12 bases spanning the gap. CDR3 in DNA: TGCAGTGCTAGTCAACTGAAAGTTGAGCAGTTCTTC. Protein product: CSASQLKVEQFF.

The chain is built from TRBV19 and TRBJ2-6; weak D call: TRBD2 (6 bases). This CDR3 spans 18 amino acids. Germline CDR1 LNHDA, CDR2 SQIVND (reference sequence). With 5 bases removed from V and 0 bases from J, the gap between germline ends came to 17 bases. The CDR3 loop is CASSRQDGGISGANVLTF. The CDR3 DNA reads TGTGCCAGTAGTCGGCAGGATGGAGGGATCTCTGGGGCCAACGTCCTGACTTTC.

The chain uses TRBV9 and TRBJ1-5, with 8 positions matching TRBD1. The CDR3 is 13 residues long. Germline CDR1 and CDR2: SGDLS and YYNGEE. After removal of 4 bases from V and 6 bases from J, the junction contained 3 bases not matched to a gene. The CDR3 DNA reads as TGTGCCAGCAGCCCGACAGGGGCTCAGCCCCAGCATTTT. Protein product: CASSPTGAQPQHF. Combining the CDR3 with reference TRBV9 and TRBJ1-5 gives the whole variable domain DSGVTQTPKHLITATGQRVTLRCSPRSGDLSVYWYQQSLDQGLQFLIQYYNGEERAKGNILERFSAQQFPDLHSELNLSSLELGDSALYFCASSPTGAQPQHFGDGTRLSIL.